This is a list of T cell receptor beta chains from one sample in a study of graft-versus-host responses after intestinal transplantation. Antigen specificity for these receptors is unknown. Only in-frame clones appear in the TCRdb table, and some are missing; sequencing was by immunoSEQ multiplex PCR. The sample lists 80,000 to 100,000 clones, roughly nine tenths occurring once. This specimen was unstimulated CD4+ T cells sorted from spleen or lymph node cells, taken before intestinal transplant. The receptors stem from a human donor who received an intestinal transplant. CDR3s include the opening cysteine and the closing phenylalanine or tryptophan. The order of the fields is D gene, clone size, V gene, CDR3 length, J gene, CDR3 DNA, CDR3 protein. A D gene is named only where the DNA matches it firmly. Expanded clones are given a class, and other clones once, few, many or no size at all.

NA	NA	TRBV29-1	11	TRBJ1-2	TGCAGCGTTCGGGACATCTATGGCTACACCTTC	CSVRDIYGYTF
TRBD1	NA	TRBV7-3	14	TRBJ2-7	TGTGCCAGCAGCCAAGGGACAGGGGGCGACGAGCAGTACTTC	CASSQGTGGDEQYF
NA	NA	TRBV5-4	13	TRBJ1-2	TGTGCCAGCAGCTCTTCGGGGGGATATGGCTACACCTTC	CASSSSGGYGYTF
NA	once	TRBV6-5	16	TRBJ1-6	TGTGCCAGCAGTTATGCACAGGGCGCGGTGGGTTCACCCCTCCACTTT	CASSYAQGAVGSPLHF
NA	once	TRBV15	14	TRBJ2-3	TGTGCCACCAGCAGAGATAGTGTGACAGATACGCAGTATTTT	CATSRDSVTDTQYF
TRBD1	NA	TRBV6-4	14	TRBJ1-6	TGTGCCAGCAGCGCCGGACAGGGAAATTCACCCCTCCACTTT	CASSAGQGNSPLHF
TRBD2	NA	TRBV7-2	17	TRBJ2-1	TGTGCCAGCAGCCCCAATAGCGGGGGGGCCATTTACGGGGAGCAGTTCTTC	CASSPNSGGAIYGEQFF
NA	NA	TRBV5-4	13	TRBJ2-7	TGTGCCAGATGTGGTCGGGTTAAGGACGAGCAGTACTTC	CARCGRVKDEQYF
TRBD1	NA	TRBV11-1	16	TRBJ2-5	TGTGCCAGCAGTGGGACAGGGGGCTCTGGCCAAGGGACCCAGTACTTC	CASSGTGGSGQGTQYF
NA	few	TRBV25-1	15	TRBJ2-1	TGTGCCAGCAGTGAAGGATCTAGGCCGCACAATGAGCAGTTCTTC	CASSEGSRPHNEQFF
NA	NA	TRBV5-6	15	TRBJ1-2	TGTGCCAGCAGCTTATGGGGGGGTGGTGGCTATGGCTACACCTTC	CASSLWGGGGYGYTF
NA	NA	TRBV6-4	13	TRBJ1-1	TGTGCCAGCAGTGACGAGGAGGGGACTGAAGCTTTCTTT	CASSDEEGTEAFF
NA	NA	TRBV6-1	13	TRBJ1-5	TGTGCCAGCGGGGGACTAAACACTGTGCCCCAGCATTTT	CASGGLNTVPQHF
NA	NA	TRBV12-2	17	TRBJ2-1	TGTGCAAGTCGCCCCAACTATAGCGGGGTACCTAACAATGAGCAGTTCTTC	CASRPNYSGVPNNEQFF
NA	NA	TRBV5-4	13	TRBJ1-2	TGTGCCAGCACCCCGACAGATAACTATGGCTACACCTTC	CASTPTDNYGYTF
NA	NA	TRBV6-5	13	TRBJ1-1	TGTGCCAGCAGTTCCCCGTTCGGGGGAGGGGCTTTCTTT	CASSSPFGGGAFF
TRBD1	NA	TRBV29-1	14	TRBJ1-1	TGCAGCGTTGGGGACGGACAGGCCAACACTGAAGCTTTCTTT	CSVGDGQANTEAFF
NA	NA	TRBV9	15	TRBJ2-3	TGTGCCAGCAGCGCAGGGGGGACCGGGACAGATACGCAGTATTTT	CASSAGGTGTDTQYF
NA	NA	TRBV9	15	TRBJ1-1	TGTGCCAGCAGCGCTCACGGGGGGGGTAGGACTGAAGCTTTCTTT	CASSAHGGGRTEAFF
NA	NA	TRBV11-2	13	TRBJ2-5	TGTGCCAGCAGCTTAGATCCACAAGAGACCCAGTACTTC	CASSLDPQETQYF
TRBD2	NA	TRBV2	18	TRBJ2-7	TGTGCCAGCACCGCGGGACTAGCGGGGGCCCCTCCTCTCGGTGAGCAGTACTTC	CASTAGLAGAPPLGEQYF
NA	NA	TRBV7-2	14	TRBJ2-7	TGTGCCAGCAGCTTAGGGGGACTGGACTACGAGCAGTACTTC	CASSLGGLDYEQYF
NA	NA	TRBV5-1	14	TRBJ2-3	TGCGCCAGCAGCTTGGCCAGCGGCACAGATACGCAGTATTTT	CASSLASGTDTQYF
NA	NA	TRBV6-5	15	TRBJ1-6	TGTGCCAGCGGTTCCCAGGATCGGGGTAATTCACCCCTCCACTTT	CASGSQDRGNSPLHF
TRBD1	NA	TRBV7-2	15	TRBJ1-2	TGTGCCAGCAGCTTACTCGGGACAGGCAACTATGGCTACACCTTC	CASSLLGTGNYGYTF
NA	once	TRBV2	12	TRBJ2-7	TGTGCCAGCAGTCCAAACACCTACGAGCAGTACTTC	CASSPNTYEQYF
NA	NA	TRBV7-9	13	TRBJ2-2	TGTGCCAGCAGCCCGATCAGCACCGGGGAGCTGTTTTTT	CASSPISTGELFF
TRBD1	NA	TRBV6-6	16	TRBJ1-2	TGTGCCAGCAGTTACCATCCCGGGACAGGGGGCATTGGCTACACCTTC	CASSYHPGTGGIGYTF
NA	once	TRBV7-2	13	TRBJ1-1	TGTGCCAGCAGCTTATCGGTAAGCACTGAAGCTTTCTTT	CASSLSVSTEAFF
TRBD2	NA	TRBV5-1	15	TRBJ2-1	TGCGCCAGCAGCTTGTGGGGAGCGGGGGGCAATGAGCAGTTCTTC	CASSLWGAGGNEQFF
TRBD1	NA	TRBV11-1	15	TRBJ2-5	TGTGCCAGCAGCGCGCAGACAGGGCGACAAGAGACCCAGTACTTC	CASSAQTGRQETQYF
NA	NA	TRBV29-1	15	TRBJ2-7	TGCAGCGCCCGACGTGGCAGGGAGGAATGGCACGAGCAGTACTTC	CSARRGREEWHEQYF
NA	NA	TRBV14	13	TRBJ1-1	TGTGCCAGCAGTCGGGACTATAACACTGAAGCTTTCTTT	CASSRDYNTEAFF
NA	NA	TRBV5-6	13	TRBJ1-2	TGTGCCAGCAGCTTGGGACCCGGAGGTGGCTACACCTTC	CASSLGPGGGYTF
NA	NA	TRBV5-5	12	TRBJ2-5	TGTGCCAGCAGCTCGACAGAAGAGACCCAGTACTTC	CASSSTEETQYF
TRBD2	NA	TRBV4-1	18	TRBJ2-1	TGCGCCAGCAGCCAAGATGGGCAGCGGGGGGCCAGGAACAATGAGCAGTTCTTC	CASSQDGQRGARNNEQFF
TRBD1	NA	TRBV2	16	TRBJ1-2	TGTGCCAGCAGGGGGACAGGGGGCAACTCTGGGGATGGCTACACCTTC	CASRGTGGNSGDGYTF
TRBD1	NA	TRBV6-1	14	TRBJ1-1	TGTGCCAGCAGTCAACAGGGGGGGAACACTGAAGCTTTCTTT	CASSQQGGNTEAFF
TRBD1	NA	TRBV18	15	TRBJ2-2	TGTGCCAGCTCAGCCGGGACAGGGTCGGCCGGGGAGCTGTTTTTT	CASSAGTGSAGELFF
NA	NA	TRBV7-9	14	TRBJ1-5	TGTGCCAGCAGCCCCCCCGGGGGCAATCAGCCCCAGCATTTT	CASSPPGGNQPQHF
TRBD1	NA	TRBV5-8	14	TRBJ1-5	TGTGCCAGCACCTCGGGACAGCCCAATCAGCCCCAGCATTTT	CASTSGQPNQPQHF
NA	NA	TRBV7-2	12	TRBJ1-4	TGTGCCAGCACCATCGGGGGGGAAAAACTGTTTTTT	CASTIGGEKLFF
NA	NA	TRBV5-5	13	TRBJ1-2	TGTGCCAGCAGCTCGACAGGAGACTATGGCTACACCTTC	CASSSTGDYGYTF
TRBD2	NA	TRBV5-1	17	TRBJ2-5	TGCGCCAGCAGCTTGGGGAGCGGGGGGGCCTGGATGGAGACCCAGTACTTC	CASSLGSGGAWMETQYF
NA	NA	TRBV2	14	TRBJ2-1	TGTGCCAGCAGTGAAGTTGCAGGGGCGGGTGAGCAGTTCTTC	CASSEVAGAGEQFF
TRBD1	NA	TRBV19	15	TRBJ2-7	TGTGCCAGTAGTCCAGAACAGGGGGCGGAATACGAGCAGTACTTC	CASSPEQGAEYEQYF
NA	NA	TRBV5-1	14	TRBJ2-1	TGCGCCAGCAGCTTGTCTAGCTCCTACAATGAGCAGTTCTTC	CASSLSSSYNEQFF
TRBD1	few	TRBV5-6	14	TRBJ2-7	TGTGCCAGCAGCCGGACAGGGGTGGCGTACGAGCAGTACTTC	CASSRTGVAYEQYF
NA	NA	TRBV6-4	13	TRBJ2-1	TGTGCCAGCAGTGATGAGGAGGGTACGGGGCAGTTCTTC	CASSDEEGTGQFF
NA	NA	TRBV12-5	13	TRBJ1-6	TGTGCTAGTGGTTTGTCCCAGGGTTCAGCCCTCCACTTT	CASGLSQGSALHF
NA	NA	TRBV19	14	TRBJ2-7	TGTGCCAGTAGTGTATCCCCCGGAGCCTACGAGCAGTACTTC	CASSVSPGAYEQYF
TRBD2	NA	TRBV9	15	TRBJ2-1	TGTGCCAGCAGCAGACTAGCGGGGGCCTACAATGAGCAGTTCTTC	CASSRLAGAYNEQFF
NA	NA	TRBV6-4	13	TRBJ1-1	TGTGCCAGCAAAAAACAGGGGAACACTGAAGCTTTCTTT	CASKKQGNTEAFF
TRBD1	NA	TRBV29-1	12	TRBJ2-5	TGCAGCGTCGACAGGGGCGGGAAGACCCAGTACTTC	CSVDRGGKTQYF